The rows below give T cell receptor beta chains drawn from one sample of a study of spatial heterogeneity in lung cancer. In TCRdb, the 5' RACE reads were re-called with MiXCR into one record per CDR3 protein. The table has roughly 80,000 distinct CDR3 sequences, 8% seen once. Here the sequenced sample was PBMCs, taken at surgery. All receptors derive from a male donor with early-stage non-small cell lung cancer. Both conserved end residues are part of each CDR3. The D gene is left open where the match is weak. Clone size is given for some rows only: seen once, a few or many times, or a class if the clone is expanded.

v_call	clone_size	d_call	j_call	cdr3_aa	cdr3_nt
TRBV5-1	many	NA	TRBJ1-2	CASSGNQGYGYTF	TGCGCCAGCAGTGGTAACCAGGGCTATGGCTACACCTTC
TRBV15	many	NA	TRBJ1-2	CATSRDESGYGYTF	TGTGCCACCAGCAGAGATGAGAGTGGCTATGGCTACACCTTC
TRBV18	NA	TRBD2	TRBJ2-7	CASSPLAGRSHEQYF	TGTGCCAGCTCACCACTAGCGGGAAGGTCCCACGAGCAGTACTTC
TRBV7-2	many	NA	TRBJ1-5	CASSLGRGLGSNQPQHF	TGTGCCAGCAGCTTAGGACGGGGGCTGGGGAGCAATCAGCCCCAGCATTTT
TRBV3-1	NA	NA	TRBJ2-7	CASSLFQDEQYF	TGTGCCAGCAGCCTATTTCAAGACGAGCAGTACTTC
TRBV12-3/TRBV12-4	many	TRBD1	TRBJ1-4	CASSLKGAVEKLFF	TGTGCCAGCAGTTTGAAGGGGGCAGTTGAAAAACTGTTTTTT
TRBV12-3/TRBV12-4	many	NA	TRBJ2-1	CASRLAVGQSEQFF	TGTGCCAGCAGACTAGCTGTGGGGCAGAGTGAGCAGTTCTTC
TRBV6-5	many	TRBD2	TRBJ2-7	CASSPGGVEQYF	TGTGCCAGCAGCCCGGGGGGAGTGGAGCAGTACTTC
TRBV20-1	NA	NA	TRBJ2-1	CSARPGLAISYNEQFF	TGCAGTGCTAGACCGGGACTGGCAATTTCCTACAATGAGCAGTTCTTC
TRBV30	once	TRBD2	TRBJ2-7	CAWTGPGAGAPGEQYF	TGTGCCTGGACAGGCCCCGGGGCGGGAGCCCCAGGCGAGCAGTACTTC
TRBV3-1	few	NA	TRBJ2-3	CASSHLDTSQYF	TGTGCCAGCAGCCACCTAGATACCTCGCAGTATTTT
TRBV5-1	few	TRBD1	TRBJ2-7	CASSLAGTGAEQYF	TGCGCCAGCAGCTTGGCCGGGACAGGGGCCGAGCAGTACTTC
TRBV3-1	many	NA	TRBJ1-4	CASSPVAGQEKLFF	TGTGCCAGCAGCCCCGTCGCAGGCCAAGAAAAACTGTTTTTT
TRBV7-9	NA	NA	TRBJ1-1	CASSDQMNTEAFF	TGTGCCAGCAGCGATCAGATGAACACTGAAGCTTTCTTT
TRBV20-1	NA	NA	TRBJ1-4	CSARSPANEKLFF	TGCAGTGCTAGGAGTCCTGCGAACGAAAAACTGTTTTTT
TRBV7-2	few	TRBD2	TRBJ2-1	CASSPHTSGRGNEQFF	TGTGCCAGCAGCCCCCACACTAGCGGGAGGGGAAATGAGCAGTTCTTC
TRBV10-3	NA	TRBD2	TRBJ2-3	CAIGLRLAGAPGGLTDTQYF	TGTGCCATCGGGCTTCGTTTAGCGGGAGCTCCGGGGGGACTCACAGATACGCAGTATTTT
TRBV6-4	many	TRBD2	TRBJ2-1	CASSKREGDEQFF	TGTGCCAGCAGTAAGCGGGAGGGGGATGAGCAGTTCTTC
TRBV4-2	medium-sized	NA	TRBJ2-7	CASSRTPYEQYF	TGTGCCAGCAGCCGGACCCCTTACGAGCAGTACTTC
TRBV6-5	medium-sized	NA	TRBJ2-2	CASSLGGGTGELFF	TGTGCCAGCAGTTTAGGGGGAGGCACCGGGGAGCTGTTTTTT
TRBV24-1	many	NA	TRBJ2-2	CATATVPGELFF	TGTGCCACCGCGACAGTCCCCGGGGAGCTGTTTTTT
TRBV2	many	NA	TRBJ2-1	CASSPRRVDEQFF	TGTGCCAGCAGCCCCCGCAGGGTTGATGAGCAGTTCTTC
TRBV5-1	many	TRBD2	TRBJ2-1	CASSFSVAGDSEQFF	TGCGCCAGCAGCTTTTCGGTAGCGGGAGATAGTGAGCAGTTCTTC
TRBV12-3/TRBV12-4	few	TRBD1	TRBJ2-6	CASSSGTGTGANVLTF	TGTGCCAGCAGCTCAGGGACAGGGACTGGGGCCAACGTCCTGACTTTC
TRBV5-1	NA	NA	TRBJ1-1	CASSLDEGVAFF	TGCGCCAGCAGCTTGGACGAGGGAGTAGCTTTCTTT
TRBV12-3/TRBV12-4	many	NA	TRBJ2-1	CASSPKRDEQFF	TGTGCCAGCAGTCCTAAGCGGGATGAGCAGTTCTTC
TRBV5-1	many	TRBD1	TRBJ2-3	CASSTGTGGADTQYF	TGCGCCAGCAGCACCGGGACAGGGGGTGCAGATACGCAGTATTTT
TRBV4-1	many	NA	TRBJ2-1	CASSQSGTGLSEQFF	TGCGCCAGCAGCCAATCGGGGACTGGCCTTAGTGAGCAGTTCTTC
TRBV7-7	many	NA	TRBJ2-5	CASSGLGGETQYF	TGTGCTAGCAGCGGTCTGGGCGGCGAGACCCAGTACTTC
TRBV5-1	NA	NA	TRBJ2-1	CASSLARDNEQFF	TGCGCCAGCAGCTTGGCCAGGGATAATGAGCAGTTCTTC
TRBV27	many	NA	TRBJ2-5	CASSLFRGYETQYF	TGTGCCAGCAGTTTATTCCGAGGGTACGAGACCCAGTACTTC
TRBV5-1	many	NA	TRBJ2-7	CASSLYSNYEQYF	TGCGCCAGCAGCTTGTATTCCAACTACGAGCAGTACTTC
TRBV7-6	many	TRBD2	TRBJ2-3	CASSLAGEADTQYF	TGTGCCAGCAGCCTAGCGGGAGAAGCAGATACGCAGTATTTT
TRBV2	few	NA	TRBJ1-2	CASNILGRESYTF	TGTGCCAGCAACATTCTCGGACGGGAGAGCTACACCTTC
TRBV19	few	NA	TRBJ2-1	CASSELREQFF	TGTGCCAGTAGCGAGCTCCGCGAGCAGTTCTTC
TRBV24-1	many	NA	TRBJ2-1	CATSPSLTDSSYNEQFF	TGTGCCACCAGCCCCTCCCTGACGGACAGCTCCTACAATGAGCAGTTCTTC
TRBV2	NA	NA	TRBJ1-1	CASSEERGGTEAFF	TGTGCCAGCAGTGAAGAAAGGGGTGGGACTGAAGCTTTCTTT
TRBV20-1	many	NA	TRBJ1-5	CSARGPGREYQPQHF	TGCAGTGCTAGGGGGCCCGGAAGGGAATATCAGCCCCAGCATTTT
TRBV20-1	many	NA	TRBJ2-2	CSASSDILDGELFF	TGCAGTGCTAGCAGCGACATATTGGACGGGGAGCTGTTTTTT
TRBV10-3	NA	NA	TRBJ2-2	CAISTGLGAGELFF	TGTGCCATCAGCACGGGGCTCGGGGCCGGGGAGCTGTTTTTT
TRBV4-1	many	NA	TRBJ1-4	CASSHHSLDRLGEKLFF	TGCGCCAGCAGTCACCATTCCTTGGACCGTCTTGGGGAAAAACTGTTTTTT
TRBV7-8	medium-sized	NA	TRBJ2-1	CASKSNNEQFF	TGTGCCAGCAAATCTAACAATGAGCAGTTCTTC
TRBV2	few	NA	TRBJ2-5	CASSEWRGRQETQYF	TGTGCCAGCAGTGAGTGGCGGGGACGCCAAGAGACCCAGTACTTC
TRBV6-2/TRBV6-3	few	NA	TRBJ1-1	CASRPWTSEAFF	TGTGCCAGCAGACCTTGGACATCTGAAGCTTTCTTT
TRBV27	many	NA	TRBJ2-1	CASALIRQGSVNEQFF	TGTGCCAGCGCGTTGATCAGGCAGGGGTCGGTGAATGAGCAGTTCTTC
TRBV3-2	NA	NA	TRBJ2-7	CASSQYPSGFPAYEQYF	TGTGCCAGCAGCCAATATCCTAGCGGGTTTCCTGCCTACGAGCAGTACTTC
TRBV11-2	few	NA	TRBJ2-1	CASRPGSYNEQFF	TGTGCCAGCAGACCGGGGTCCTACAATGAGCAGTTCTTC
TRBV12-3/TRBV12-4	many	NA	TRBJ2-7	CASSFSGRTYEQYF	TGTGCCAGCAGTTTTTCAGGGAGGACCTACGAGCAGTACTTC
TRBV21-1	many	NA	TRBJ2-7	CASSKVEAGPSYEQYF	TGTGCCAGCAGCAAAGTGGAGGCGGGTCCCTCCTACGAGCAGTACTTC
TRBV4-1	many	NA	TRBJ1-1	CASSQERVLGTEAFF	TGCGCCAGCAGCCAAGAGCGGGTTTTGGGGACTGAAGCTTTCTTT
TRBV7-2	few	NA	TRBJ2-1	CASSPHGRGNEQFF	TGTGCCAGCAGCCCTCACGGGAGAGGGAATGAGCAGTTCTTC
TRBV19	NA	NA	TRBJ2-1	CASTPSPSYNEQFF	TGTGCCAGTACCCCGTCACCCTCCTACAATGAGCAGTTCTTC
TRBV9	NA	TRBD2	TRBJ2-1	CASSVARAGSYNEQFF	TGTGCCAGCAGCGTAGCCCGAGCGGGGTCCTACAATGAGCAGTTCTTC
TRBV27	many	NA	TRBJ1-1	CASSLSAGLNTEAFF	TGTGCCAGCAGTTTATCGGCGGGCCTGAACACTGAAGCTTTCTTT